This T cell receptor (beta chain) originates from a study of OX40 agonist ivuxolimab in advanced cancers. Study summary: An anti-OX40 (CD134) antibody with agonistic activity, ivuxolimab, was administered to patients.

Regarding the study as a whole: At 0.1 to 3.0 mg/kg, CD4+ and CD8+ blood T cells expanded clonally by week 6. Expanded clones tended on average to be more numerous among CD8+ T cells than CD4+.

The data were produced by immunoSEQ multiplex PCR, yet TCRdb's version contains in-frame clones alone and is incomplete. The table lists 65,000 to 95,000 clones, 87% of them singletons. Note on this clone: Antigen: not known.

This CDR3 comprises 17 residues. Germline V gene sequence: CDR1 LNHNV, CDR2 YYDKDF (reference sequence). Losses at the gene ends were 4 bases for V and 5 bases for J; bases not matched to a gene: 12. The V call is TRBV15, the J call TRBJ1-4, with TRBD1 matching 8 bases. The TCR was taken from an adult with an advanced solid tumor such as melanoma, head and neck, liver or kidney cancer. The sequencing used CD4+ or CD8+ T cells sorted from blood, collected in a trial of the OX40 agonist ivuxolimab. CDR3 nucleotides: TGTGCCACCAGCAAGGGTCGTGGACAGGGAGGCAATGAAAAACTGTTTTTT. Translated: CATSKGRGQGGNEKLFF.